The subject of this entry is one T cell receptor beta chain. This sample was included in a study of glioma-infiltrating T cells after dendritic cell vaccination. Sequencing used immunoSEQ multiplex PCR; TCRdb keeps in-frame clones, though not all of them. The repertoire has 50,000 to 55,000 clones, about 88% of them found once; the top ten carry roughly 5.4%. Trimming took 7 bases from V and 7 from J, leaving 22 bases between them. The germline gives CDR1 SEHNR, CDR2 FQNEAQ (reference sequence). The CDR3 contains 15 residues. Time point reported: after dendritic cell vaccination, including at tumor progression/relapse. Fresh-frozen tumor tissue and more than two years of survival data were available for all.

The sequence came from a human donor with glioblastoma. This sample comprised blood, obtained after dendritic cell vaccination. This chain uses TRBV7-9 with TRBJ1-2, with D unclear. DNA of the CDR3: TGTGCCAGCACCAACGACTTAACGCCTGGTTCTGGCTACACCTTC. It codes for CASTNDLTPGSGYTF.